This T cell receptor (beta chain) was sequenced during a study of blood T cells in healthy people across ages. It was 9.5 to 10 milliliters of peripheral blood that were drawn from each donor. The CDR3 spans 14 residues. Germline V gene sequence: CDR1 SGHRS, CDR2 YFSETQ. Primed by a sample-barcoded 5' primer and a J-beta primer mix, a second PCR proceeded for 7 to 11 cycles. The authors tagged each cDNA molecule using a template-switch adaptor with 12 random nucleotides. MiXCR, applied by TCRdb to the 5' RACE reads, yields one record per CDR3 protein. Of around 1,500,000 distinct CDR3 sequences listed, roughly 40% are singletons. This clonotype appeared once.

The sequence derives from a woman under 30 in good health. The sample comprised blood. V and J are TRBV5-1 and TRBJ2-1, with 8 bases aligning to TRBD2. The DNA end is a closer match to TRBJ2-7, so the J assignment may be wrong. The CDR3 DNA is TGCGCCAGCAGCGTCGGGGGGGTCTACAATGAGCAGTACTTC. This sequence encodes CASSVGGVYNEQYF.